This TCR beta chain emerged from a study of PD-L1 blockade in urothelial cancer. At the level of the study: Patients arrived having already received 0 to 3 prior chemotherapy regimens. Study-level points and caveats: Patients with durable benefit had greater blood expansion of tumor-associated TCR clones 3 weeks into treatment. Below-median pretreatment blood TCR clonality was associated with improved progression-free and overall survival.

The repertoire was sequenced with immunoSEQ multiplex PCR; TCRdb's copy has only in-frame clones and lacks some. This sample carries approximately 71,000 clones, about 88% of them seen once, and the ten largest clones take 3% to 4%. Regarding this clone: Its antigen remains unidentified.

This TCR came from a man aged 55 to 70 with urothelial cancer. Sample: PBMCs, taken around atezolizumab (anti-PD-L1) treatment.

In nucleotides, the CDR3 is TGTGCCAGTACCAGACGACAGGGGGCGACGGCTGAAGCTTTCTTT. This sequence encodes CASTRRQGATAEAFF. This chain connects TRBV19 to TRBJ1-1; 10 bases agree with TRBD1. The CDR3 is 15 residues long. V lost 7 bases to trimming and J lost 6 bases; unmatched junction nucleotides: 11. Germline V CDR1 and CDR2: LNHDA, SQIVND (reference sequence).